Listed below are T cell receptor beta chains from one sample, sequenced in a study of T cells after yellow fever vaccination. Each CDR3 protein gets one entry after TCRdb re-called the 5' RACE reads with MiXCR. The data show about 14,000 distinct CDR3 sequences, more than 7% seen once. This specimen was PBMCs, either bulk or a sorted T-cell subset (CD4+, CD8+, memory, or dextramer-sorted; not recorded which), taken on the day of the yellow fever booster vaccination. These receptors were collected from a man between 18 and 29 years old who received the YFV17D yellow fever vaccine. Each CDR3 is given with its conserved first and last residue. A D gene is named only where the DNA matches it firmly. Size is stated as once, few, many, or a class for an expanded clone.

d_gene	abundance	v_gene	j_gene	CDR3nt	CDR3aa
TRBD2	medium-sized	TRBV7-2	TRBJ2-1	TGTGCCAGCAGTAACCCGGGGGGAAATGAGCAGTTCTTC	CASSNPGGNEQFF
-	medium-sized	TRBV29-1	TRBJ2-3	TGCAGCGGAAAACTAGTTCTAGCGGATACGCAGTATTTT	CSGKLVLADTQYF
-	many	TRBV4-3	TRBJ1-2	TGCGCCAGCAGCCAAGATTTGGGGGCCGGGGGCTACACCTTC	CASSQDLGAGGYTF
-	medium-sized	TRBV7-8	TRBJ2-2	TGTGCCAGCAGGTCCGTGATATGGGGGACGAACACCGGGGAGCTGTTTTTT	CASRSVIWGTNTGELFF
-	many	TRBV5-5	TRBJ1-4	TGTGCCAGCAGCTTGACGGCAGGGATCTATGAAAAACTGTTTTTT	CASSLTAGIYEKLFF
-	many	TRBV24-1	TRBJ2-1	TGTGCCACCAGTCTAACAGGCGGATACAATGAGCAGTTCTTC	CATSLTGGYNEQFF
-	medium-sized	TRBV12-3/TRBV12-4	TRBJ1-5	TGTGCCAGCAGTCTCGACAATCAGCCCCAGCATTTT	CASSLDNQPQHF
-	many	TRBV10-3	TRBJ1-5	TGTGCCATCAGCGACGGTGATCAGCCCCAGCATTTT	CAISDGDQPQHF
-	many	TRBV7-9	TRBJ1-6	TGTGCCAGCAGCGCCTCGGGGGGGTATAATTCACCCCTCCACTTT	CASSASGGYNSPLHF
TRBD2	many	TRBV6-2/TRBV6-3	TRBJ2-1	TGTGCCAGCAGTCAAGCGGGGGCGGCGTTCTTC	CASSQAGAAFF
-	many	TRBV5-5	TRBJ1-1	TGTGCCAGCAGTGGGCGGGGCCTCACTGAAGCTTTCTTT	CASSGRGLTEAFF
TRBD1	many	TRBV11-1	TRBJ2-5	TGTGCCAGCAGCTGGACCAGGGGGCAAGAGACCCAGTACTTC	CASSWTRGQETQYF
-	many	TRBV12-3/TRBV12-4	TRBJ2-1	TGTGCCAGCAGTTTGGGAGTTAGGGGCAATGAGCAGTTCTTC	CASSLGVRGNEQFF
TRBD1	many	TRBV7-2	TRBJ1-5	TGTGCCAGCAGCTACGGACAGGGGTTATATCAGCCCCAGCATTTT	CASSYGQGLYQPQHF
TRBD2	many	TRBV4-1	TRBJ2-2	TGCGCCAGCAGCCCCCGACTAGCGGGGGCCTGGGAGCTGTTTTTT	CASSPRLAGAWELFF
-	many	TRBV7-2	TRBJ1-2	TGTGCCAGCAGCTTGGACGGCTACACCTTC	CASSLDGYTF
-	medium-sized	TRBV5-1	TRBJ2-7	TGCGCCAGCAGCTTAAGGGGGAGCGCCTACGAGCAGTACTTC	CASSLRGSAYEQYF